What follows is one T cell receptor (beta chain) and its context. The data derive from a study of blood T cell repertoires in COVID-19. Study as a whole: Italy, Spain and the United States were the sources of the convalescent and acute COVID-19 samples. The cDNA or gDNA used as material had been derived from T cells, B-cell-depleted T cells, or PBMCs.

The assay was immunoSEQ multiplex PCR, and TCRdb's table has in-frame clones only and misses some. The sample has roughly 46,000 clones, less than 90% seen once; the top ten hold 6.5% to 8.5%. This receptor was identified in a man in his fifties or sixties with active COVID-19. Material: peripheral blood.

CDR3: CASSEWGTGYNEQFF. The DNA for the CDR3 is TGTGCCAGCAGTGAATGGGGGACAGGATACAATGAGCAGTTCTTC. The chain recombines TRBV25-1 with TRBJ2-1; TRBD1 matches at 8 bases. Germline V gives CDR1 MGHDK, CDR2 SYGVNS. The V gene end was trimmed by 1 base and the J gene end by 4 bases; junction bases not matched to a gene: 3. The CDR3 is made up of 15 amino acids.